This T cell receptor (beta chain) was found in a study of blood T cell repertoires in COVID-19. About the research overall: From the United States, Italy and Spain came samples of acute and convalescent COVID-19. The cDNA or gDNA used as material had been derived from T cells, B-cell-depleted T cells, or PBMCs.

The CDR3 has 14 residues. V was cut by 2 bases and J by 5 bases, with 9 bases left in between. CDR1 and CDR2 (germline): SNHLY, FYNNEI. Source study methods: From reference gene primer amplification, estimates of nucleated cell counts were derived. Produced via immunoSEQ multiplex PCR; TCRdb's table is partial and in-frame only. The V and J calls and clone size are taken from that table; D and trimming were inferred from the DNA. This sample has about 46,000 clones, with approximately 85% found just once. The chain links TRBV2 to TRBJ1-4; D not certain. The sequence was obtained from a man in his sixties with acute or convalescent COVID-19. Specimen: peripheral blood. The CDR3 DNA reads as TGTGCCAGCAGTGAATCAGGATTCAATGAAAAACTGTTTTTT. Translated: CASSESGFNEKLFF.